The TCR beta chain described here comes from a study of T cells in Graves' hyperthyroidism and ophthalmopathy. Study information: Specimen type is peripheral blood, collected at initial diagnosis prior to any treatment.

The CDR3 loop spans 13 amino acids. The V gene lost 10 bases and the J gene lost 1 base, with 10 bases spanning the gap. Amplified TCR beta CDR3 regions derived from RNA transcripts. The study used the HTBI primer set for a first-round RT-PCR of the TCR CDR3. TCRdb passed the multiplex PCR reads through MiXCR, listing each CDR3 protein once. The sample includes some 580,000 distinct CDR3 sequences, roughly 15% seen only once; the top ten take around 3.5%. Study outcomes and limitations: The authors' 13 V-J model separated ophthalmopathy from stable hyperthyroidism.

Among ophthalmopathy patients, the Clinical Activity Score reached at least 3, the NOSPECS grade reached at least 4, and duration remained under 3 months. The PBMCs studied were ones that came from 9 to 10 ml fresh peripheral blood. This clonotype showed up many times. The antigen remains undetermined. The sequence was obtained from a middle-aged woman with Graves' ophthalmopathy. The rearrangement uses TRBV12-3 or TRBV12-4 and TRBJ2-2; unclear D gene. The material sequenced was blood. CDR3 loop: CATQRQNTGELFF. The CDR3 bases are TGTGCCACACAAAGGCAGAACACCGGGGAGCTGTTTTTT.